The following is a TCR beta chain sequence with its context. Antigen: not known. V shed 6 bases and J 4 bases; nucleotides not matched to a gene: 16. The CDR3 is 17 residues long. Germline assignment: CDR1 SGHAT and CDR2 FQNNGV. This sample is drawn from a study of T cells in Graves' hyperthyroidism and ophthalmopathy. RNA transcripts provided the source from which TCR beta CDR3 regions were amplified. The TCR CDR3 first-round RT-PCR relied on the HTBI primer set. TCRdb re-derived calls from the multiplex PCR reads in MiXCR, one entry per CDR3 protein. The data show around 400,000 distinct CDR3 sequences, with 13% to 15% seen just once and roughly 19% held by the top ten. Study results and limitations: Model predictions of ophthalmopathy came a median around 6.5 months before onset. Clonotypes that were expanded in thyroid above 0.001 mostly appeared in blood too.

Patients were excluded because of uncontrolled infection, other autoimmune disease, pregnancy or lactation. This chain connects TRBV11-2 to TRBJ2-7; 9 bases are shared with TRBD1. Sequencing was carried out using blood. The TCR was taken from an older woman with Graves' ophthalmopathy. The CDR3 DNA follows: TGTGCCAGCAGTCTAAGGGGAGGTGACAGGGGGTCATACGAGCAGTACTTC. Its translation: CASSLRGGDRGSYEQYF.